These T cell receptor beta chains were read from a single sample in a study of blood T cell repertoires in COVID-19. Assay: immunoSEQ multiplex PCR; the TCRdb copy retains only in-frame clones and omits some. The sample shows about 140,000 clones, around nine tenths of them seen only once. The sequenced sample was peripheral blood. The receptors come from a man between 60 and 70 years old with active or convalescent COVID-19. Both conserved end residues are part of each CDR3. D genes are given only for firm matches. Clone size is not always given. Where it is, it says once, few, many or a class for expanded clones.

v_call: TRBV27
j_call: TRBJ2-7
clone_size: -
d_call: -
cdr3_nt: TGTGCCAGCAGTTTAGGCGGGGTGATGGAGCAGTACTTC
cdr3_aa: CASSLGGVMEQYF

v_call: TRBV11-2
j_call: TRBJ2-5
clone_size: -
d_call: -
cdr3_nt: TGTGCCAGCAGCTTACTAGGGGTTGAGACCCAGTACTTC
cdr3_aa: CASSLLGVETQYF

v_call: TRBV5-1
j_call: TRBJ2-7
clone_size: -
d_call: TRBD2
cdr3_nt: TGCGCCAGCAGCCCCCTAGGACTAGCGGGAGGGTTTGACTACGAGCAGTACTTC
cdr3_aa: CASSPLGLAGGFDYEQYF

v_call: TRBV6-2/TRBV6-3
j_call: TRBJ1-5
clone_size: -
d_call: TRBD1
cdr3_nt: TGTGCCAGCAGTTACTCGACAGGGAGGAGCAATCAGCCCCAGCATTTT
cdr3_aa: CASSYSTGRSNQPQHF

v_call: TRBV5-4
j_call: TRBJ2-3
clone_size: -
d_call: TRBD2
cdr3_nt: TGTGCCAGCAGCGCCCGACTAGCGGGACAAGCAGATACGCAGTATTTT
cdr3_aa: CASSARLAGQADTQYF

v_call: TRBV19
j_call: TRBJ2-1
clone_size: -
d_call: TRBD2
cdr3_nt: TGTGCCAGTAGTATGGCTAGCGGGAAGAGGGAGCAGTTCTTC
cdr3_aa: CASSMASGKREQFF

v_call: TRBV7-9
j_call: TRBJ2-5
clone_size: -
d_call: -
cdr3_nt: TGTGCCAGCAGCCTCGGGGTGAGCCAAGAGACCCAGTACTTC
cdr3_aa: CASSLGVSQETQYF

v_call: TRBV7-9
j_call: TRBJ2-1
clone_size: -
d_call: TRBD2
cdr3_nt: TGTGCCAGCGCCGGAGGGGGTAGCGGGACGTCCTACAATGAGCAGTTCTTC
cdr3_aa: CASAGGGSGTSYNEQFF

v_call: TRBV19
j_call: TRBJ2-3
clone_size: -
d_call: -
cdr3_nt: TGTGCCAGTAGTATCCTCAGTGGGGCGAGCACAGATACGCAGTATTTT
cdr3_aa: CASSILSGASTDTQYF

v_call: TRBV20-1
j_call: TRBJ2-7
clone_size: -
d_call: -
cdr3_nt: TGCAGTGCTAATGAGTTCGGGCAGGGCTACGAGCAGTACTTC
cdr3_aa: CSANEFGQGYEQYF

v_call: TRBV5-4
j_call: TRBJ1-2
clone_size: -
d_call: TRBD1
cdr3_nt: TGTGCCAGCAGCGAAGGGGGGCAGGGGGAAGGCTACACCTTC
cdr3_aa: CASSEGGQGEGYTF

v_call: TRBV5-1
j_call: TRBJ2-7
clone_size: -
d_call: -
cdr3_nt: TGCGCCAGCAGCGGGGGGGCAGGGTACGAGCAGTACTTC
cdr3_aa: CASSGGAGYEQYF

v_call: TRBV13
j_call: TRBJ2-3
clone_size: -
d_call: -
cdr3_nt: TGTGCCAGCAGCTTAGTCGCCCTTGAGAAGCAGTATTTT
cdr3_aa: CASSLVALEKQYF

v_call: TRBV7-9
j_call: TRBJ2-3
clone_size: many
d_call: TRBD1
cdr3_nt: TGTGCCAGCAGCACCACCGGGACAGGGGCGACAGATACGCAGTATTTT
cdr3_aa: CASSTTGTGATDTQYF

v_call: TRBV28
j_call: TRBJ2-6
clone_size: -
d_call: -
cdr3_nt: TGTGCCAGCACCTCGAGCAGGGGCCAGGGGGCCAACGTCCTGACTTTC
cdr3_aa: CASTSSRGQGANVLTF

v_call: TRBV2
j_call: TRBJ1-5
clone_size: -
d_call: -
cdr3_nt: TGTGCCAGCAGTGGGGCAGATCAGCCCCAGCATTTT
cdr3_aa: CASSGADQPQHF

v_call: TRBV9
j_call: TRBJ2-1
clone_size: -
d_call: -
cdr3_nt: TGTGCCAGCAGCGTAGTGGCAGACTACAATGAGCAGTTCTTC
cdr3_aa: CASSVVADYNEQFF

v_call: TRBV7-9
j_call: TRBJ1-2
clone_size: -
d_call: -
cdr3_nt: TGTGCCAGCAGCCCCGGGACTCCGCCGAGCCGCTACACCTTC
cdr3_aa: CASSPGTPPSRYTF

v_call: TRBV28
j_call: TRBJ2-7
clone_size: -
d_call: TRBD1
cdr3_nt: TGTGCCAGCAGAGTCAGGGGGAGAGGCTACGAGCAGTACTTC
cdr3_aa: CASRVRGRGYEQYF

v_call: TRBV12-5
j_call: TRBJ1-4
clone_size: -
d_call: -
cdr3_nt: TGTGCTAGTGGTCCCCCGGGGTTGTATGAAAAACTGTTTTTT
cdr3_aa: CASGPPGLYEKLFF

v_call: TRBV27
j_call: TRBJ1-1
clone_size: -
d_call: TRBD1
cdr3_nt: TGTGCCAGCGGACCCAAGCGAGGGGGCGGAGACACTGAAGCTTTCTTT
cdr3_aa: CASGPKRGGGDTEAFF

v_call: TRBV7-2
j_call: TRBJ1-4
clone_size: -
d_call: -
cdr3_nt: TGTGCCAGCAGCTTAGGTGGGCCAGGGGAAAAACTGTTTTTT
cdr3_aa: CASSLGGPGEKLFF

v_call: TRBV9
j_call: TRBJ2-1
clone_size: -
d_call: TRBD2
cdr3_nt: TGTGCCAGCAGCGTAGCGGGAGGGGGTGGGAATGAGCAGTTCTTC
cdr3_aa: CASSVAGGGGNEQFF

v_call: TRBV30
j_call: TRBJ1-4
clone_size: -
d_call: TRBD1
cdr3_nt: TGTGCCTGGAGCGTCCGATCGACAGGGGAGAGGGAAAAACTGTTTTTT
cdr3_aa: CAWSVRSTGEREKLFF

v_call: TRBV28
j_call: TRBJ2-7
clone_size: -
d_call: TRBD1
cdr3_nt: TGTGCCAGCTATACATCGACCATCGGCAGGGGGCTCGACTACGAGCAGTACTTC
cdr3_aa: CASYTSTIGRGLDYEQYF

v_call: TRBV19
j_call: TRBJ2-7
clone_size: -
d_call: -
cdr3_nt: TGTGCCAGTACGGACAGACTCCACGAGCAGTACTTC
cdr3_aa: CASTDRLHEQYF

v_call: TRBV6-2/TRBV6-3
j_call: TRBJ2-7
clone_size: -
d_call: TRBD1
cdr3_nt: TGTGCCAGCAGTTACTCAGGACAGGGGATGCACGAGCAGTACTTC
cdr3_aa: CASSYSGQGMHEQYF

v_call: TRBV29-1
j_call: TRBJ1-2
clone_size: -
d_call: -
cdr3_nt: TGCAGCGTGGGGCAGTTCTATGGCTACACCTTC
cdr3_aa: CSVGQFYGYTF

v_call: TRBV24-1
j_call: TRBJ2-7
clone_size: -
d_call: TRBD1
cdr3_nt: TGTGCCACCAGTGAGGGACAGGGACGGGACGAGCAGTACTTC
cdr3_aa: CATSEGQGRDEQYF

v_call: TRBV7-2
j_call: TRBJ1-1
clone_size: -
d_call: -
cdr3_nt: TGTGCCAGCAGCTTAGGGGGAAGGGGGACCACTGAAGCTTTCTTT
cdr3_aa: CASSLGGRGTTEAFF

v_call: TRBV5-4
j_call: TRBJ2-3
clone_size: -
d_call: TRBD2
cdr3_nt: TGTGCCAGCAGCCCAGGACTAGCGAAGAGCGGGGATACGCAGTATTTT
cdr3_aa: CASSPGLAKSGDTQYF

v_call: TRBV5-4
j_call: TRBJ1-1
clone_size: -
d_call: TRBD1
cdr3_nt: TGTGCCAGCAGCTTAGGACAGGGAAAGAACACTGAAGCTTTCTTT
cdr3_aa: CASSLGQGKNTEAFF

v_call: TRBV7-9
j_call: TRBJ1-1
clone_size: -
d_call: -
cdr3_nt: TGTGCCAGCAGCTGGATCGGGACTGCGAACACTGAAGCTTTCTTT
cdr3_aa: CASSWIGTANTEAFF

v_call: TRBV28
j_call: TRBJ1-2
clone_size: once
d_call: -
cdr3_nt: TGTGCCAGCAGCCCCGACCCCAGGGGAAGGGGTGGCTACACCTTC
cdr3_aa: CASSPDPRGRGGYTF

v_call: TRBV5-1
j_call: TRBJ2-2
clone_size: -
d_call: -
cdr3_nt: TGCGCCAGCAGCACGCAGGGGGGTTTGAACACCGGGGAGCTGTTTTTT
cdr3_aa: CASSTQGGLNTGELFF

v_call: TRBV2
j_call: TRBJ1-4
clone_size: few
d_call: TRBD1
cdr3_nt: TGTGCCAGCAGTGAACGACAGGGAGATGAAAAACTGTTTTTT
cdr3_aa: CASSERQGDEKLFF

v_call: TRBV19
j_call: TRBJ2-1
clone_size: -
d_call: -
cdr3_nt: TGTGCCAGTAGTGAAACAGGTCAGAGCTCCTACAATGAGCAGTTCTTC
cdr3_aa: CASSETGQSSYNEQFF

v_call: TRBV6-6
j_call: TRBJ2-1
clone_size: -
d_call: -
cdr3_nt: TGTGCCAGCCGACAGTCGAGCTCCTACAATGAGCAGTTCTTC
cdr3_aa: CASRQSSSYNEQFF

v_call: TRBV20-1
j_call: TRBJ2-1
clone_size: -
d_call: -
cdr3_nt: TGCAGTGCAATGCTAGCGGAAGGGGGACTCTTC
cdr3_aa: CSAMLAEGGLF

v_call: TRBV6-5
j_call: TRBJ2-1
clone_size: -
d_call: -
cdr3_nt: TGTGCCAGCAGCCGACAGTACTCCTACAATGAGCAGTTCTTC
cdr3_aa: CASSRQYSYNEQFF

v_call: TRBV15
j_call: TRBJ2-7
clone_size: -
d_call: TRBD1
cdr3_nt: TGTGCCACCAGCACAACCGCCGGGACAGGCAGCTCCTACGAGCAGTACTTC
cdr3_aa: CATSTTAGTGSSYEQYF

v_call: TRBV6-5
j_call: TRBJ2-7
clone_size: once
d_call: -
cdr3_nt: TGTGCCAGCAGTTACTCGAGCGGGTTGAGTGGCGAGCAGTACTTC
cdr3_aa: CASSYSSGLSGEQYF

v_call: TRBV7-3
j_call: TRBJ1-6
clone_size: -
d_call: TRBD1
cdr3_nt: TGTGCCAGCAGCTTATCCCCGGGACAGGGTATTGGTAATTCACCCCTCCACTTT
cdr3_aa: CASSLSPGQGIGNSPLHF

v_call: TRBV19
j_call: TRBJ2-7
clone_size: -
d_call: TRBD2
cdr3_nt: TGTGCCAGTAGTGCTAGCGGGACCTCCTACGAGCAGTACTTC
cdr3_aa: CASSASGTSYEQYF

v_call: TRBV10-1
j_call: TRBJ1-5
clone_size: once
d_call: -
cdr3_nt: TGCGCCAGCAGTTCCAGGGGTTCCCAGCCCCAGCATTTT
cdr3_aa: CASSSRGSQPQHF

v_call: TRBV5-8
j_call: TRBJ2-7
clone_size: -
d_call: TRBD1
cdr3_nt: TGTGCCAGCAGCTTGGCCGGGACAGCCCCATACCGCGAGCAGTACTTC
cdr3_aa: CASSLAGTAPYREQYF

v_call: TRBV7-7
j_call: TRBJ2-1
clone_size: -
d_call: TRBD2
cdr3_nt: TGTGCTAGCAGCTTAGGTGGCGGGAGCAACTACAATGAGCAGTTCTTC
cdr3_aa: CASSLGGGSNYNEQFF

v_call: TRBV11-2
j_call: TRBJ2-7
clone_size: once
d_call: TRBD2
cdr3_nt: TGTGCCAGCAGCGACCCGACTAGCGGGAGGGTTTCTTGGCAGTACTTC
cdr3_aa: CASSDPTSGRVSWQYF

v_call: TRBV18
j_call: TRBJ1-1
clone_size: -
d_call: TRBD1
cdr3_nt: TGTGCCAGCTCACAGACAGGGAATCGCGAGGCTTTCTTT
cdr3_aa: CASSQTGNREAFF